The present entry profiles one TCR beta chain with its context. Assay used: immunoSEQ multiplex PCR; TCRdb lists only in-frame clones, some missing. The sample records more than 100,000 clones, roughly 90% being singletons. This entry comes from a study of control samples from healthy donors and cancer patients. Sample: PBMCs. The sequence derives from a man aged 55 to 69 with lung cancer.

In DNA, the CDR3 is TGTGCCAGCAGCCAAGAGATCCCTGGAAACACCATATATTTT. Translating gives CASSQEIPGNTIYF. This sequence joins TRBV14 and TRBJ1-3, with D unresolved. This CDR3 contains 14 residues. V was cut by 0 bases and J by 2 bases, with 5 bases left in between. The germline V gene encodes CDR1 SGHDN and CDR2 FVKESK.